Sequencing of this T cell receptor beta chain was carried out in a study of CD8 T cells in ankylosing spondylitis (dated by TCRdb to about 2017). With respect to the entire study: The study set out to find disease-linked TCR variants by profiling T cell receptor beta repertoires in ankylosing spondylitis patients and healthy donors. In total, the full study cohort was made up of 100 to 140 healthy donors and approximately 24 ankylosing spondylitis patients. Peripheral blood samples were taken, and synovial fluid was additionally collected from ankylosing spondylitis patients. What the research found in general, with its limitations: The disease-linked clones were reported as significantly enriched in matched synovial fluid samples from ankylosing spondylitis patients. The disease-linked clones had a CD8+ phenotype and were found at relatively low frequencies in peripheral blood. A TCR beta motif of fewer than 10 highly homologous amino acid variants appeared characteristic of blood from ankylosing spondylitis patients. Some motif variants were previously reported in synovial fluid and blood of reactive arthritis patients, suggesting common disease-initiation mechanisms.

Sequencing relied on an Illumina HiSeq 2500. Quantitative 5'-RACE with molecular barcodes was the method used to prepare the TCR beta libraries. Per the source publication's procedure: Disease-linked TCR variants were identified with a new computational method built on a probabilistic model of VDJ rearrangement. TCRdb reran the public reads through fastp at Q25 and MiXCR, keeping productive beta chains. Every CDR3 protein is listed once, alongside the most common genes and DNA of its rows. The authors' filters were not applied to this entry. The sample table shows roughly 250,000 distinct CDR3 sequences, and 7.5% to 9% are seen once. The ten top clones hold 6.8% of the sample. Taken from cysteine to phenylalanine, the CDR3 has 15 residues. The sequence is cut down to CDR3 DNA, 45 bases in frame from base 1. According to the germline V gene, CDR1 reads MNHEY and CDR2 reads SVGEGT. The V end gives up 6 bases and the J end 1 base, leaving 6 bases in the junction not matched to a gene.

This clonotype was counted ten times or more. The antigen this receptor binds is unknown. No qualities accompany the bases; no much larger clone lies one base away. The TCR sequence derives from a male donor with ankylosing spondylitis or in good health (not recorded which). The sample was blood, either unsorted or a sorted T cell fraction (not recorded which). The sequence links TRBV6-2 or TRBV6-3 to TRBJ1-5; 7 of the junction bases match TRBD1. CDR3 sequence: CASSQRQGSNQPQHF. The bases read TGTGCCAGCAGCCAAAGACAGGGCAGCAATCAGCCCCAGCATTTT.